The clone carrying this TCR beta chain was observed at least ten times. The antigen remains undetermined. Each CDR3 protein is one row after TCRdb ran MiXCR on the 5' RACE reads. The sample lists more than 55,000 distinct CDR3 sequences; 9.5% to 15% were seen once. This specimen belongs to a study of early T cells in non-severe SARS-CoV-2 infection. Study-wide points: Matching against VDJdb likely underestimated virus-specific expansions, favoring anti-spike CD8.

This clonotype originated in an adult who was a healthcare worker with PCR-confirmed SARS-CoV-2 infection or an uninfected control (not recorded which). Sequencing was done on a sample of whole blood.

The CDR3 is CASNIEQGAGETQYF. The CDR3 DNA sequence: TGTGCCAGCAACATCGAACAGGGGGCTGGAGAGACCCAGTACTTC. This chain uses TRBV11-2 with TRBJ2-5; 9 nucleotides match TRBD1. This CDR3 is built from 15 residues. Per germline, CDR1 SGHAT and CDR2 FQNNGV. Trimming at V came to 7 bases and at J to 4 bases, leaving 10 bases not matched to a gene.